A single T cell receptor beta chain is shown here with its context. What it binds is unknown. V was pared by 0 bases and J by 3 bases, with 5 bases of the junction left unmatched. The CDR3 loop spans 16 amino acids. CDR1 ENHRY and CDR2 SYGVKD come from the germline V gene. The data are from a study of cytomegalovirus exposure and HLA in healthy donors. Regarding the study as a whole: A later analysis reportedly found that, within productive TCRs, an Asian-associated ancestry cluster had fewer N-insertions than the mean observed across the approximately 660 donors. Trimming of TCR beta V- and J-genes showed a link, identified in a later analysis, to a missense DCLRE1C variant. Most TCR sequences showed up rarely, but some public TCRs showed up in many donors.

The PCR ran on 60 Vbeta and 13 Jbeta primers. Assay: immunoSEQ multiplex PCR; the TCRdb copy retains only in-frame clones and omits some. The sample contains approximately 130,000 clones, roughly 73% of which appear only once. Sample: PBMCs. The sequence was obtained from a male donor in good health and CMV-seronegative. The V and J genes are TRBV10-3 and TRBJ1-5; 7 nucleotides line up with TRBD1. CDR3 sequence (DNA): TGTGCCATCAGTGAGTCTGGACAGGTCTCCAATCAGCCCCAGCATTTT. Its translation is CAISESGQVSNQPQHF.